This T cell receptor beta chain was found in a study of blood T cell repertoires in COVID-19. Overall study context: Samples came from the United States, Italy and Spain, spanning acute and convalescent COVID-19. Sources were T cells, B-cell-depleted T cells, or PBMCs; the material itself was cDNA or gDNA.

This clone was recorded only once. As handled by the study authors: Nucleated cell counts were estimated from reference gene primer amplification. Using immunoSEQ multiplex PCR, the repertoire was profiled, and TCRdb retains in-frame clones only, with some absent. Clone size and V and J calls were adopted from that table, with D and trimming inferred from the DNA. The profile shows roughly 70,000 clones, around 90% of them singletons. The CDR3 is 14 amino acids. Trimming removed 5 bases from V and 1 base from J; junction bases left unmatched: 1. Germline V lookup: CDR1 MNHEY, CDR2 SVGAGI. The J gene is TRBJ1-5, the V gene TRBV6-5; 8 positions agree with TRBD1. This clonotype was obtained from a woman older than 75 with active COVID-19. The material sequenced was peripheral blood. CDR3 coding DNA: TGTGCCAGCAGTCGGACAGGGAGCAATCAGCCCCAGCATTTT. The encoded protein is CASSRTGSNQPQHF.